A single sample gave rise to the 25 T cell receptor beta chains below, sequenced in a study of neoadjuvant anti-PD-1 for oral cavity cancer. Using immunoSEQ multiplex PCR, the repertoire was profiled, and TCRdb retains in-frame clones only, with some absent. Of 15,000 to 20,000 clones listed, around three quarters were seen once; the top ten hold 2.5% to 3.5%. Source: PBMCs, taken before nivolumab (anti-PD-1) treatment. These receptors were collected from a person aged 40-85 years with oral cavity squamous cell carcinoma.

The J gene is TRBJ1-2, the V gene TRBV28; D is undetermined. CDR3 size: 15 residues. Trimming took 7 bases from V and 8 from J, leaving 23 bases between them. Germline V gene lookup returns CDR1 MDHEN and CDR2 SYDVKM. CDR3 loop: CASMGGKKITWGYTF. CDR3 in DNA: TGTGCCAGCATGGGTGGGAAAAAGATAACGTGGGGCTACACCTTC.

The CDR3 bases are TGTGCCAGCAGCTCCAGGACAGGCTATGGCTACACCTTC. Protein sequence: CASSSRTGYGYTF. The rearrangement links TRBV7-8 to TRBJ1-2; 7 bases are a match to TRBD1. The germline V gene has CDR1 SGHVS and CDR2 FQNEAQ. The CDR3 extends over 13 amino acids. Trimming cost V 4 bases and J 4 bases; bases outside gene matches: 3.

There are a few counts of this clone. The V call is TRBV7-6, the J call TRBJ2-2; D is perhaps TRBD1 or TRBD2 (5 bases each). This CDR3 region has 13 residues. Per germline, CDR1 SGHVS and CDR2 FNYEAQ. The V and J ends lost 5 bases and 5 bases respectively, with 9 bases between them. The CDR3 nucleotides are TGTGCCAGCAGCCGAGGGGCGACCGGGGAGCTGTTTTTT. It codes for CASSRGATGELFF.

The table lists this clone with a few counts. This rearrangement joins TRBV14 to TRBJ2-2; 8 bases map to TRBD1. Per germline, CDR1 SGHDN and CDR2 FVKESK. Trimming took 5 bases from V and 4 from J; bases not matched to a gene: 9. The CDR3 loop spans 16 amino acids. CDR3 in DNA: TGTGCCAGCAGCTTGGACAGGGACGGGGGCACCGGGGAGCTGTTTTTT. Its translation: CASSLDRDGGTGELFF.

This chain joins TRBV2 and TRBJ2-7; D ambiguous. The CDR3 totals 11 residues. V was trimmed by 5 bases and J by 4 bases, leaving 6 bases between them. The germline V gene has CDR1 SNHLY and CDR2 FYNNEI. This chain's CDR3 is CASSPQYEQYF. In nucleotides, the CDR3 is TGTGCCAGCAGTCCCCAGTACGAGCAGTACTTC.

The CDR3 nucleotides read TGTGCCAGCACCACCGGGACAGGGAACACCGGGGAGCTGTTTTTT. Encoded protein: CASTTGTGNTGELFF. This chain joins TRBV5-4 and TRBJ2-2, with 8 positions matching TRBD1. This CDR3 contains 15 residues. Germline lookup yields CDR1 SGHNT and CDR2 YYREEE (reference sequence). V gave up 6 bases and J gave up 1 base; unmatched junction bases: 5.

This clone occurred once. V usage is TRBV7-6 and J usage is TRBJ2-1; either TRBD1 or TRBD2 may supply D (6 bases each). Per the germline V gene, CDR1 is SGHVS and CDR2 is FNYEAQ. Trimming took 1 base from V and 9 from J, leaving 25 bases between them. The CDR3 covers 18 residues. The CDR3 bases are TGTGCCAGCAGCTTAGAGGGGGGTGCCGGGATCTCCAGCGCTGAGCAGTTCTTC. This gives the protein CASSLEGGAGISSAEQFF.

V usage is TRBV5-6 and J usage is TRBJ2-7, with D perhaps matching TRBD1 or TRBD2 (5 bases each). The V gene lost 4 bases and the J gene lost 3 bases, with 11 bases spanning the gap. Germline V gene lookup returns CDR1 SGHDT and CDR2 YYEEEE. The CDR3 has 13 residues. Here the CDR3 DNA reads TGTGCCAGCAGCCGGGGCCAGGGCTACGAGCAGTACTTC. This gives the protein CASSRGQGYEQYF.

The chain has TRBV25-1 and TRBJ2-7, with TRBD2 matching 14 bases. With V trimmed by 2 bases and J by 3 bases, 3 bases remained unmatched. Germline V gene data show CDR1 as MGHDK and CDR2 as SYGVNS. This CDR3 is 16 amino acids long. The CDR3 sequence: CASSEEGTSGSYEQYF. CDR3 bases: TGTGCCAGCAGTGAAGAGGGGACTAGCGGGAGCTACGAGCAGTACTTC.

The chain links TRBV5-4 to TRBJ2-3; D gene ambiguous. V was trimmed by 0 bases and J by 1 base, leaving 9 bases between them. This CDR3 has 15 residues. Germline V gene sequence: CDR1 SGHNT, CDR2 YYREEE (reference sequence). CDR3 region: CASSLDFGGTDTQYF. The CDR3 coding sequence is TGTGCCAGCAGCTTGGACTTTGGGGGCACAGATACGCAGTATTTT.

This clone is a singleton in its sample. This chain links TRBV10-3 with TRBJ2-6; D unclear. Germline V gene lookup returns CDR1 ENHRY and CDR2 SYGVKD. The CDR3 spans 16 residues. V lost 1 base, J lost 1 base, and 8 bases lay in between. The chain's CDR3 is CAISEYGSSGANVLTF. The DNA for the CDR3 is TGTGCCATCAGTGAGTACGGAAGTTCTGGGGCCAACGTCCTGACTTTC.

The V gene is TRBV5-4, the J gene TRBJ2-5; a possible D gene is TRBD1 (6 bases). The germline V gene has CDR1 SGHNT and CDR2 YYREEE (reference sequence). The CDR3 totals 15 residues. Trimming shortened V by 6 bases and J by 1 base, and 16 bases separated the two germline ends. CDR3 sequence: CASKEQGAPQETQYF. DNA for the CDR3: TGTGCCAGCAAAGAACAGGGAGCCCCCCAAGAGACCCAGTACTTC.

V usage is TRBV30 and J usage is TRBJ2-3; D remains unclear. Germline-derived CDR1 and CDR2 are GTSNPN and SVGIG (reference sequence). Trimming pared 0 bases from V and 0 bases from J, leaving 7 bases between. The CDR3 is 14 residues long. Here the CDR3 reads CAWSVQGSTDTQYF. DNA for the CDR3: TGTGCCTGGAGTGTACAAGGGAGCACAGATACGCAGTATTTT.

The sample holds a few counts of this clone. V usage is TRBV14 and J usage is TRBJ2-3; 7 nucleotides agree with TRBD2. Germline V gene data show CDR1 as SGHDN and CDR2 as FVKESK. The ends lost 4 bases at V and 5 bases at J; junction bases unmatched: 3. There are 13 residues in the CDR3. The CDR3 sequence: CASSRGLGDTQYF. The CDR3 nucleotides read TGTGCCAGCAGCCGCGGACTAGGAGATACGCAGTATTTT.

The rearrangement links TRBV6-5 to TRBJ1-4; 7 bases agree with TRBD1. Looked up from germline, CDR1 is MNHEY and CDR2 is SVGAGI. The CDR3 is 14 residues long. The J segment lost 8 bases and the V segment lost 4 bases, leaving 7 bases of the junction unmatched. Written as DNA, the CDR3 is TGTGCCAGCAGTTCCCGGACAGGCCGGGAAAAACTGTTTTTT. It yields the protein CASSSRTGREKLFF.

This clone is large (0.1 to 1%) within its sample. The chain recombines TRBV29-1 with TRBJ1-5; perhaps TRBD1 as D (5 bases). Trimming cost V 6 bases and J 0 bases, with 9 bases left between them. This CDR3 has 13 amino acids. From germline, CDR1 is SQVTM and CDR2 ANQGSEA. CDR3 amino acids: CSVSTVSNQPQHF. CDR3 coding DNA: TGCAGCGTATCGACAGTTAGCAATCAGCCCCAGCATTTT. Using reference TRBV29-1 and TRBJ1-5 for the parts outside the CDR3, the full variable domain is SAVISQKPSRDICQRGTSLTIQCQVDSQVTMMFWYRQQPGQSLTLIATANQGSEATYESGFVIDKFPISRPNLTFSTLTVSNMSPEDSSIYLCSVSTVSNQPQHFGDGTRLSIL.

V and J are TRBV19 and TRBJ1-5; 7 bases are shared with TRBD1. The V gene end was trimmed by 5 bases and the J gene end by 7 bases; junction bases not matched to a gene: 8. The CDR3 runs to 14 residues. Per the germline V gene, CDR1 is LNHDA and CDR2 is SQIVND (reference sequence). The CDR3 spells CASSARDSWQPQHF. CDR3 coding DNA: TGTGCCAGTAGTGCCCGGGACAGTTGGCAGCCCCAGCATTTT.

The rearrangement uses TRBV30 and TRBJ1-2; D is undetermined. This CDR3 is built from 15 residues. Germline CDR1 is GTSNPN and CDR2 is SVGIG (reference sequence). The V gene lost 3 bases and the J gene lost 6 bases, with 20 bases spanning the gap. The CDR3 DNA follows: TGTGCCTGGAGCGATGACACCCGCGGTGGAAATGGCTACACCTTC. As protein: CAWSDDTRGGNGYTF.

The V and J genes are TRBV2 and TRBJ2-1, with D tentatively TRBD2 (7 bases). Trimming cost V 0 bases and J 7 bases, with 16 bases left between them. Germline CDR1 SNHLY, CDR2 FYNNEI. This CDR3 spans 16 amino acids. The CDR3 region is CASSEAKGEGRNEQFF. CDR3 in DNA: TGTGCCAGCAGTGAAGCTAAGGGGGAGGGCCGGAATGAGCAGTTCTTC.

The rearrangement uses TRBV30 and TRBJ1-2; tentative D call: TRBD1 (6 bases). V was trimmed by 1 base and J by 8 bases, leaving 14 bases between them. The germline CDR1 and CDR2 sequences are GTSNPN and SVGIG (reference sequence). The CDR3 sequence is 13 residues long. For the CDR3, the DNA is TGTGCCTGGAGTGGGGGGCGGACAGTCGGCTACACCTTC. This encodes CAWSGGRTVGYTF.

This sequence joins TRBV2 and TRBJ1-5; tentatively, D is TRBD1 (5 bases). This CDR3 contains 15 residues. CDR1 and CDR2 from the germline V gene are SNHLY and FYNNEI. V was clipped by 7 bases and J by 1 base, with 14 bases between them. Here the CDR3 DNA reads TGTGCCAGCACGGGTGGGGGGATGAGCAATCAGCCCCAGCATTTT. Amino acid sequence: CASTGGGMSNQPQHF. Full variable domain (missing parts from reference TRBV2 and TRBJ1-5): EPEVTQTPSHQVTQMGQEVILRCVPISNHLYFYWYRQILGQKVEFLVSFYNNEISEKSEIFDDQFSVERPDGSNFTLKIRSTKLEDSAMYFCASTGGGMSNQPQHFGDGTRLSIL.

CDR3 loop: CASSLPTTDTQYF. As DNA, the CDR3 is TGCGCCAGCAGCTTGCCCACTACAGATACGCAGTATTTT. The chain is built from TRBV5-1 and TRBJ2-3; D remains unclear. Trimming took 1 base from V and 3 from J, leaving 6 bases between them. The CDR3 runs 13 residues. Per germline, CDR1 SGHRS and CDR2 YFSETQ.

This clone came up a few times. This chain connects TRBV29-1 to TRBJ2-4, with D maybe TRBD1 (5 bases). The V end lost 5 bases, the J end lost 8 bases, and 16 bases lay between the germline ends. Germline V CDR1 and CDR2: SQVTM, ANQGSEA. There are 13 residues in the CDR3. The CDR3, as DNA: TGCAGCGTTTTACAGGTGCCCTTGGACATTCAGTACTTC. This translates into CSVLQVPLDIQYF.

This chain uses TRBV4-1 with TRBJ2-3; 11 bases agree with TRBD2. Germline V gene data show CDR1 as MGHRA and CDR2 as YSYEKL. The CDR3 contains 20 residues. Trimming removed 0 bases from V and 5 bases from J; junction bases left unmatched: 16. CDR3 amino acids: CASSQESVAGGPWEKDTQYF. Here the CDR3 DNA reads TGCGCCAGCAGCCAAGAGTCGGTAGCGGGAGGGCCCTGGGAGAAAGATACGCAGTATTTT.

A few counts support this clone. The chain carries TRBV6-1 and TRBJ1-1, with D possibly TRBD1 on 5 matching bases. The CDR3 spans 15 residues. Trimming stripped 5 bases from V and 4 bases from J, with 17 bases between. Germline values: CDR1 MNHNS, CDR2 SASEGT. The CDR3 bases are TGTGCCAGCAGTCACACCGGGGGGGGTTCCACTGAAGCTTTCTTT. It codes for CASSHTGGGSTEAFF.